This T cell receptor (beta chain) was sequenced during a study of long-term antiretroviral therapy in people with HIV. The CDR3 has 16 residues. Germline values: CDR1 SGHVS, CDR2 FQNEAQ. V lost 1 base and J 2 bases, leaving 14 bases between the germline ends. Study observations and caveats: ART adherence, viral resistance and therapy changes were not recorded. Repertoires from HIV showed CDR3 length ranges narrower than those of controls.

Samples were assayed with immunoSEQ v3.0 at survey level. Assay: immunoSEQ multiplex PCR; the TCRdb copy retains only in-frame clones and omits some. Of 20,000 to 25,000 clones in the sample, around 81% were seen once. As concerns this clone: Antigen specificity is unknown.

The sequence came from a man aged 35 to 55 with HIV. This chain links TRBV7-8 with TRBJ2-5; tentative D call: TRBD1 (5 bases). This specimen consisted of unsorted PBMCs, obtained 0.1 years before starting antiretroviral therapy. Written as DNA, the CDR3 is TGTGCCAGCAGCTTAGAAACCTTGGACATTCAAGAGACCCAGTACTTC. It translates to CASSLETLDIQETQYF.